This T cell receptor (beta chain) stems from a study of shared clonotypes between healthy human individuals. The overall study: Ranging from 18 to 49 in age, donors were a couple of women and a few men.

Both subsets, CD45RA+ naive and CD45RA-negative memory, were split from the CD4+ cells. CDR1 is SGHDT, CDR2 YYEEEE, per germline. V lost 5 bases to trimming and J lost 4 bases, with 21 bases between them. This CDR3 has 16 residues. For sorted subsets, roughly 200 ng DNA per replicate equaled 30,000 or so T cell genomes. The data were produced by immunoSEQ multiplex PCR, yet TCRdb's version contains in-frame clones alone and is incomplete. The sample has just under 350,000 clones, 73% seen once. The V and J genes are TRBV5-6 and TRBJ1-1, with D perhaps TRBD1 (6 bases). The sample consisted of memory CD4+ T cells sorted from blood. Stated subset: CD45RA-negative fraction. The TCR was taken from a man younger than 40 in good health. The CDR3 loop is CASSSQGYRVFTEAFF. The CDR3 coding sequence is TGTGCCAGCAGTTCTCAAGGGTACAGGGTGTTCACTGAAGCTTTCTTT. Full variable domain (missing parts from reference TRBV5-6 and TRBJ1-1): DAGVTQSPTHLIKTRGQQVTLRCSPKSGHDTVSWYQQALGQGPQFIFQYYEEEERQRGNFPDRFSGHQFPNYSSELNVNALLLGDSALYLCASSSQGYRVFTEAFFGQGTRLTVV.